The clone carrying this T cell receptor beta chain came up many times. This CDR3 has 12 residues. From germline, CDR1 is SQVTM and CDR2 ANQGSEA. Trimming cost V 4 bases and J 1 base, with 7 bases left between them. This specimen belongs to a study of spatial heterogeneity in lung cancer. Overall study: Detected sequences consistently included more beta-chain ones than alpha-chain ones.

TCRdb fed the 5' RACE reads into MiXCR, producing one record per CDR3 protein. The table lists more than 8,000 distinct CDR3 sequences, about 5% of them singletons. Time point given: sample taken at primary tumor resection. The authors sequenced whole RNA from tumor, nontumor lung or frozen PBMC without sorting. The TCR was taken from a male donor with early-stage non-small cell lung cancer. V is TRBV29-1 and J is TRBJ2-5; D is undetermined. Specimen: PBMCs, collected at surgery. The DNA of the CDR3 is TGCAGCGTTGTATCCTCCCAAGAGACCCAGTACTTC. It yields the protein CSVVSSQETQYF.